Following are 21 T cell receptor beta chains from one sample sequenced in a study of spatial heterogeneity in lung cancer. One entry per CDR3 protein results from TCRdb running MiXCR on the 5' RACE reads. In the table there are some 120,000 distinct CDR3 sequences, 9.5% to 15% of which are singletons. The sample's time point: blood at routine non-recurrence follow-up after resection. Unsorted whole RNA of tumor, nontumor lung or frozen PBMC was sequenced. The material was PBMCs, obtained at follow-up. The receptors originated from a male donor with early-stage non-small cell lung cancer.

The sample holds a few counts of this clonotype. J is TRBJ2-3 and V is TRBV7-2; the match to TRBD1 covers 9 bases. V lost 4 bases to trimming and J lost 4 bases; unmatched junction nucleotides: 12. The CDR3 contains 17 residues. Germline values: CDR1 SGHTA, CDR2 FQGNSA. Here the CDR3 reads CASSSPTGTGPADTQYF. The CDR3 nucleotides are TGTGCCAGCAGCTCGCCGACGGGGACAGGGCCGGCAGATACGCAGTATTTT.

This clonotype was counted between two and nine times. CDR3 loop: CASSLAGIAEAFF. The CDR3, as DNA: TGCGCCAGCAGCTTGGCAGGGATCGCTGAAGCTTTCTTT. The rearrangement links TRBV5-1 to TRBJ1-1, with TRBD1 as a possible D gene (5 bases). V lost 0 bases and J 6 bases, leaving 9 bases between the germline ends. Germline loops: CDR1 SGHRS, CDR2 YFSETQ. This CDR3 is 13 amino acids long.

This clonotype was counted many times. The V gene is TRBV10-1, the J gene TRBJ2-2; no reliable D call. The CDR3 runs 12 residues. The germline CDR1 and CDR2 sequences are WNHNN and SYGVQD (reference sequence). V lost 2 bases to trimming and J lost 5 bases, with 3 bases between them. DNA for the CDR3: TGCGCCAGCAGTGAGAGGACCGGGGAGCTGTTTTTT. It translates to CASSERTGELFF.

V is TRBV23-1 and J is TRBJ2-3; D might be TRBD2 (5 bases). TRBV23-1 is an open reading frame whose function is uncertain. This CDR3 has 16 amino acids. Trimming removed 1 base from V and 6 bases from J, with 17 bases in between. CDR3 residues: CASSQCAEGPADTQYF. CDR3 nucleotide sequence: TGCGCCAGCAGTCAATGCGCTGAGGGCCCGGCGGATACGCAGTATTTT.

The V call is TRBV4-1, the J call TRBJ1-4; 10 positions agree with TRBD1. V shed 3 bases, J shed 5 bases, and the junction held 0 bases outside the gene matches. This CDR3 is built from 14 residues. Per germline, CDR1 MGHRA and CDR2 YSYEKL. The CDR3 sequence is CASSQGQGNEKLFF. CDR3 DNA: TGCGCCAGCAGCCAGGGACAGGGGAATGAAAAACTGTTTTTT.

The CDR3 coding sequence is TGTGCCAGCAGTACAAGCGGGGTCAGCACAGATACGCAGTATTTT. Its protein is CASSTSGVSTDTQYF. The V call is TRBV28, the J call TRBJ2-3; 7 nucleotides line up with TRBD2. Germline V lookup: CDR1 MDHEN, CDR2 SYDVKM. Germline trimming cut 5 bases from V and 0 bases from J; bases unmatched to any gene: 5. CDR3 size: 15 residues.

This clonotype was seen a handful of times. In DNA, the CDR3 is TGTGCCAGCAGCTCCCCCGGGACAGCCTACGAGCAGTACTTC. The encoded protein is CASSSPGTAYEQYF. This chain joins TRBV11-2 and TRBJ2-7, with 7 positions matching TRBD1. After removal of 4 bases from V and 2 bases from J, the junction contained 5 bases not matched to a gene. In germline, CDR1 is SGHAT, CDR2 FQNNGV. This CDR3 comprises 14 residues.

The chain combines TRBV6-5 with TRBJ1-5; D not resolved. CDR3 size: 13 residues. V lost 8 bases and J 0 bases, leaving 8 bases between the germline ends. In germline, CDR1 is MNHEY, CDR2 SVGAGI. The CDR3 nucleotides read TGTGCCAGCGGAAAGTATAGCAATCAGCCCCAGCATTTT. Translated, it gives CASGKYSNQPQHF.

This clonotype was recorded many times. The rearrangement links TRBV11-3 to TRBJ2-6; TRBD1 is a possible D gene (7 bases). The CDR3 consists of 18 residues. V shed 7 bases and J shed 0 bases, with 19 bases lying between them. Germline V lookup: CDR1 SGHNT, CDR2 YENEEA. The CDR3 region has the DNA TGTGCCAGCACTCCCAGACAGGGACTCTCCTCTGGGGCCAACGTCCTGACTTTC. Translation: CASTPRQGLSSGANVLTF. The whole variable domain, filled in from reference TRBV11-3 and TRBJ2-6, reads EAGVVQSPRYKIIEKKQPVAFWCNPISGHNTLYWYLQNLGQGPELLIRYENEEAVDDSQLPKDRFSAERLKGVDSTLKIQPAELGDSAVYLCASTPRQGLSSGANVLTFGAGSRLTVL.

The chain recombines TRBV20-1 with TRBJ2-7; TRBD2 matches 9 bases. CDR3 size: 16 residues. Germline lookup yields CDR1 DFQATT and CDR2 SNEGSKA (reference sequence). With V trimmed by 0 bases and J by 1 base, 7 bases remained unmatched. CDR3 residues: CSARDQVAGASYEQYF. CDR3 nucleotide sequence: TGCAGTGCTAGAGATCAAGTAGCGGGGGCTTCCTACGAGCAGTACTTC.

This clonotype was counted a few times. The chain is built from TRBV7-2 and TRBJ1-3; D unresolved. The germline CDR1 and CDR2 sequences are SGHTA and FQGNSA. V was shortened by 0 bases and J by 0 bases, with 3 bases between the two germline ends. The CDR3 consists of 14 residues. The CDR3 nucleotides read TGTGCCAGCAGCTTAGCCTACTCTGGAAACACCATATATTTT. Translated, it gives CASSLAYSGNTIYF.

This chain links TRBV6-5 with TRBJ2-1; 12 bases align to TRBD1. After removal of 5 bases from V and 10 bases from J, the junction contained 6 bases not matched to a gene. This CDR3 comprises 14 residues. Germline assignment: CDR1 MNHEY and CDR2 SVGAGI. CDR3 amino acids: CASSRWDRGREQFF. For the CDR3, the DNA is TGTGCCAGCAGTCGATGGGACAGGGGGCGGGAGCAGTTCTTC.

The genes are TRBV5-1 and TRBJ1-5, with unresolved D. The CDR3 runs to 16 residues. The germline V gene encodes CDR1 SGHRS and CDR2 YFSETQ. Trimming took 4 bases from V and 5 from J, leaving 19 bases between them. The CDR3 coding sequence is TGCGCCAGCAGCCCTAAATCCGGGGTCTACTATCAGCCCCAGCATTTT. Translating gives CASSPKSGVYYQPQHF. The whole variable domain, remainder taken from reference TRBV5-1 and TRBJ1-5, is KAGVTQTPRYLIKTRGQQVTLSCSPISGHRSVSWYQQTPGQGLQFLFEYFSETQRNKGNFPGRFSGRQFSNSRSEMNVSTLELGDSALYLCASSPKSGVYYQPQHFGDGTRLSIL.

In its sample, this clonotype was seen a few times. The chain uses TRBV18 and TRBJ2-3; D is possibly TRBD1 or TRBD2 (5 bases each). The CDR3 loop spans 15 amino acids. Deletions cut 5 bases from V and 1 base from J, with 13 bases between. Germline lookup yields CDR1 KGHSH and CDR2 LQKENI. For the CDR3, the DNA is TGTGCCAGCTCAGGCCTGAGAGGGGGCACAGATACGCAGTATTTT. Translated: CASSGLRGGTDTQYF.

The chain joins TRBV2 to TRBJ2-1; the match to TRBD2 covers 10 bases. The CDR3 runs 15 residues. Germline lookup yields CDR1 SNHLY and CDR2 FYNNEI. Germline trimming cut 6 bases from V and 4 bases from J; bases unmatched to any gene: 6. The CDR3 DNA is TGTGCCAGCAGCCTCCTAGCGGGGGAATACAATGAGCAGTTCTTC. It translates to CASSLLAGEYNEQFF.

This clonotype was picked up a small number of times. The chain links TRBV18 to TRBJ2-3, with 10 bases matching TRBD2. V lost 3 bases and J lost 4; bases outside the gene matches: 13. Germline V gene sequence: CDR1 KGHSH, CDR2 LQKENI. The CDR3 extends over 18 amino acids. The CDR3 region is CASSPGLAENPGPDTQYF. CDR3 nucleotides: TGTGCCAGCTCACCTGGACTAGCGGAAAATCCCGGCCCAGATACGCAGTATTTT.

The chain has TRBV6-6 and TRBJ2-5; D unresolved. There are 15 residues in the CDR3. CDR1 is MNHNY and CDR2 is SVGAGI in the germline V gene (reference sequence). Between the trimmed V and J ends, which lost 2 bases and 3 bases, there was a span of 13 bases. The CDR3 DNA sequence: TGTGCCAGCAGTTACCCTCCCCTGGGGAAAGAGACCCAGTACTTC. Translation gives CASSYPPLGKETQYF.

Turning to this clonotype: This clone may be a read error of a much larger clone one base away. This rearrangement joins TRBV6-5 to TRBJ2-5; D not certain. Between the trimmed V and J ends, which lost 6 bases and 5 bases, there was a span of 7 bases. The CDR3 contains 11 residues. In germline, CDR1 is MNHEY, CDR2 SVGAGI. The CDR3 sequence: CASRSLETQYF. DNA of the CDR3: TGTGCCAGCAGGTCCTTGGAGACCCAGTACTTC.

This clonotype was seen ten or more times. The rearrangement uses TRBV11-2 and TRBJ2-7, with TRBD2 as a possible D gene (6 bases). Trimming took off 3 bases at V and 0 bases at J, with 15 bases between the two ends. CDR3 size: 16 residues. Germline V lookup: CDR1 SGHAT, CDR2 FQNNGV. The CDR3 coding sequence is TGTGCCAGCAGCTTTCTTAGCGGCGGATCCTCCTACGAGCAGTACTTC. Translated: CASSFLSGGSSYEQYF.

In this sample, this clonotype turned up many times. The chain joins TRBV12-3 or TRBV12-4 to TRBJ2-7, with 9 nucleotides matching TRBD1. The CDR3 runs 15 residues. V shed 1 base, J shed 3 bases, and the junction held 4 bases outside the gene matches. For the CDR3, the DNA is TGTGCCAGCAGTTTAGTGGACAGGGGCCTCTACGAGCAGTACTTC. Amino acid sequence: CASSLVDRGLYEQYF.

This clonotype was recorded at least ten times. CDR3 in DNA: TGCAGTGCTAGAAGAGATCTGGTCAGGGTAGATACGCAGTATTTT. Protein: CSARRDLVRVDTQYF. This chain links TRBV20-1 with TRBJ2-3; tentatively, D is TRBD1 (5 bases). The CDR3 extends over 15 amino acids. CDR1 DFQATT and CDR2 SNEGSKA come from the germline V gene (reference sequence). V was pared by 2 bases and J by 5 bases, with 17 bases between.